This T cell receptor beta chain was sequenced for a study of monozygotic twins with inflammatory bowel disease. Regarding the study as a whole: The analysis failed to separate different T cell subtypes.

CDR3 length: 17 residues. Germline lookup yields CDR1 DFQATT and CDR2 SNEGSKA (reference sequence). TCRdb re-called the 5' RACE reads; one entry per CDR3 protein, DNA not given. This listing includes about 210,000 distinct CDR3 sequences. With respect to this clonotype: What it binds is not known.

The specimen was blood. This chain links TRBV20-1 with TRBJ1-4; TCRdb designates TRBD1, a call that cannot be tested without DNA. This receptor was obtained from a human donor with ulcerative colitis or Crohn's disease, or a healthy co-twin of an affected twin (not recorded which). CDR3 in amino acids: CSASGDRGRGSGEKLFF.